This is a list of T cell receptor beta chains from one sample in a study of blood T cell repertoires in COVID-19. Here immunoSEQ multiplex PCR was the method, and the copy in TCRdb shows in-frame clones only, minus some. The sample shows under 250,000 clones, more than 70% of them seen only once. Sequencing was carried out using peripheral blood. The receptors here all came from a man in his forties or fifties with active or convalescent COVID-19. CDR3s include the opening cysteine and the closing phenylalanine or tryptophan. The D gene is left open where the match is weak. The size of a clone is reported for some rows only, either as once, few or many, or as a class for expanded clones.

D	V	size	J	DNA	CDR3
NA	TRBV5-1	NA	TRBJ2-1	TGCGCCAGCAGCTTGGATTCACAGGGATACAATGAGCAGTTCTTC	CASSLDSQGYNEQFF
TRBD1	TRBV10-3	NA	TRBJ1-1	TGTGCCATAAGTACAGGGGGTACCTCGAACACTGAAGCTTTCTTT	CAISTGGTSNTEAFF
NA	TRBV24-1	once	TRBJ1-1	TGTGCCACCAGTGATTTTTCGTACACTGAAGCTTTCTTT	CATSDFSYTEAFF
NA	TRBV27	once	TRBJ1-5	TGTGCCAGCAGTTTAGAACGGGGGGACCAGCCCCAGCATTTT	CASSLERGDQPQHF
NA	TRBV18	NA	TRBJ2-1	TGTGCCAGCTCACCAGCCCCCCACCCAGGGTTGGGGAATGAGCAGTTCTTC	CASSPAPHPGLGNEQFF
TRBD1	TRBV18	NA	TRBJ1-2	TGTGCCAGCTCACCACCGAACAGCCGGGACAGGGGTTCCTATGGCTACACCTTC	CASSPPNSRDRGSYGYTF
TRBD2	TRBV15	few	TRBJ2-5	TGTGCCACCAGCAGAGATCCGGGGGGAGAGACCCAGTACTTC	CATSRDPGGETQYF
TRBD1	TRBV2	NA	TRBJ1-4	TGTGCCAGCGGACAGGGGCTGACTAATGAAAAACTGTTTTTT	CASGQGLTNEKLFF
NA	TRBV2	NA	TRBJ2-1	TGTGCCAGCAATATGAGGGGGGGGCCCAACAATGAGCAGTTCTTC	CASNMRGGPNNEQFF
TRBD1	TRBV14	NA	TRBJ1-2	TGTGCCAGCAGCCAACGGACAGGTTCTATAGAGGAGGGCTACACCTTC	CASSQRTGSIEEGYTF
NA	TRBV18	NA	TRBJ2-5	TGTGCCAGCTCACCATACAGGGATGAGGAGACCCAGTACTTC	CASSPYRDEETQYF
NA	TRBV18	NA	TRBJ1-4	TGTGCCAGCTCACATGACAGTTTGAGGGAAAAACTGTTTTTT	CASSHDSLREKLFF
NA	TRBV7-2	NA	TRBJ1-5	TGTGCCAGCAGCTTACATGGCAGCAATCAGCCCCAGCATTTT	CASSLHGSNQPQHF
NA	TRBV25-1	few	TRBJ2-1	TGTGCCAGCAGTGAATTGGGCATGGGGCAGTTCTTC	CASSELGMGQFF
NA	TRBV5-4	NA	TRBJ1-2	TGTGCCAGCACCAGTCCAGGGGATCTCAATGGCTACACCTTC	CASTSPGDLNGYTF
NA	TRBV7-2	NA	TRBJ1-2	TGTGCCAGCAGCTTCCTGACAGGAACCTATGGCTACACCTTC	CASSFLTGTYGYTF
TRBD1	TRBV4-1	few	TRBJ1-3	TGCGCCAGCAGCCAAGCCCAGGGGGCCTCTGGAAACACCATATATTTT	CASSQAQGASGNTIYF
NA	TRBV9	NA	TRBJ1-3	TGTGCCAGCAGTCAAAACTCTGGAAACACCATATATTTT	CASSQNSGNTIYF
TRBD1	TRBV29-1	NA	TRBJ1-2	TGCAGCGTTGAAGGCGGTTGGGGACAGTCTTTTTATGGCTACACCTTC	CSVEGGWGQSFYGYTF
NA	TRBV7-3	NA	TRBJ2-3	TGTGCCAGCAGCTCTGGCGGGGCGGGAGATACGCAGTATTTT	CASSSGGAGDTQYF
NA	TRBV9	NA	TRBJ1-3	TGTGCCAGCAGCGTAGGGGCACAGAGCTCTGGAAACACCATATATTTT	CASSVGAQSSGNTIYF
TRBD1	TRBV6-5	NA	TRBJ2-1	TGTGCCAGCCGGGCCGGGACAGGGTACAATGAGCAGTTCTTC	CASRAGTGYNEQFF
NA	TRBV27	once	TRBJ1-5	TGTGCCAGCAGTCCAAGGACATCTAGTCAGCCCCAGCATTTT	CASSPRTSSQPQHF
TRBD1	TRBV28	NA	TRBJ2-1	TGTGCCACACGGACAGGGGGCGGCTCCTACAATGAGCAGTTCTTC	CATRTGGGSYNEQFF
NA	TRBV19	NA	TRBJ1-2	TGTGCCAGTAGTATAGGACAGCCCTATGGCTACACCTTC	CASSIGQPYGYTF
TRBD1	TRBV29-1	NA	TRBJ1-2	TGCAGCGATCGACAGGGAGACTATGGCTACACCTTC	CSDRQGDYGYTF
NA	TRBV6-5	NA	TRBJ2-7	TGTGCCAGCAGCAGGTCCTACCAAGCCTACGAGCAGTACTTC	CASSRSYQAYEQYF
NA	TRBV27	NA	TRBJ1-6	TGTGCCAGCAGTTTATCAGCCTATTCACCCCTCCACTTT	CASSLSAYSPLHF
NA	TRBV21-1	few	TRBJ2-1	TGTGCCCGCGGGAGGAGGGCCCGGGACAATGAGCAGTTCTTC	CARGRRARDNEQFF
NA	TRBV18	NA	TRBJ1-1	TGTGCCAGCTCACCTGGACAGCCGAACACTGAAGCTTTCTTT	CASSPGQPNTEAFF
TRBD1	TRBV7-2	many	TRBJ2-1	TGTGCCAGCAGCACGACAGGGGGCAGGAATGAGCAGTTCTTC	CASSTTGGRNEQFF
NA	TRBV3-1/TRBV3-2	NA	TRBJ1-1	TGTGCCAGCAGCCAAGCGGGAATCGGCACTGAAGCTTTCTTT	CASSQAGIGTEAFF
NA	TRBV19	NA	TRBJ1-6	TGTGCCAGTAGTACAGGGTCGGGCTCCTATAATTCACCCCTCCACTTT	CASSTGSGSYNSPLHF
NA	TRBV24-1	NA	TRBJ1-6	TGTGCCACCAGTGTCAAGACAAAGTTTAATTCACCCCTCCACTTT	CATSVKTKFNSPLHF
TRBD1	TRBV19	few	TRBJ2-2	TGTGCCAGTAGTTCAACAGGGGGTAGCACCGGGGAGCTGTTTTTT	CASSSTGGSTGELFF
NA	TRBV5-1	NA	TRBJ2-5	TGCGCCAGCAGCTTGGTATTCTATGAGACCCAGTACTTC	CASSLVFYETQYF
NA	TRBV7-9	once	TRBJ2-3	TGTGCCAGCAGCTTAGTAGTGCGGGCGGATACGCAGTATTTT	CASSLVVRADTQYF
NA	TRBV19	NA	TRBJ2-3	TGTGCCAGTAGGGACAGCCAAAGAGATACGCAGTATTTT	CASRDSQRDTQYF
TRBD1	TRBV2	NA	TRBJ1-5	TGTGCCAGCAGTGAACAGGGGGCTTGGCAGCCCCAGCATTTT	CASSEQGAWQPQHF
NA	TRBV6-2/TRBV6-3	NA	TRBJ2-1	TGTGCCAGCAGTCTCTACTACTCTAAAAATTCTTACAATGAGCAGTTCTTC	CASSLYYSKNSYNEQFF
NA	TRBV7-2	NA	TRBJ1-1	TGTGCCAGCAGCACGGGACACGCCAACACTGAAGCTTTCTTT	CASSTGHANTEAFF
NA	TRBV6-5	NA	TRBJ1-1	TGTGCCAGCAGTCCAGGGATTTCGAACACTGAAGCTTTCTTT	CASSPGISNTEAFF
NA	TRBV5-1	few	TRBJ1-1	TGCGCCAGCAGCTCGGAAACCAGGGTTGGATTGAACACTGAAGCTTTCTTT	CASSSETRVGLNTEAFF
NA	TRBV9	NA	TRBJ1-3	TGTGCCAGCAGCGCCGACTCCTACTCTGGAAACACCATATATTTT	CASSADSYSGNTIYF
NA	TRBV4-1	NA	TRBJ1-2	TGCGCCAGCAGCCAAGAAATCAGGGGTTCTTGGGGCTACACCTTC	CASSQEIRGSWGYTF
TRBD1	TRBV7-2	few	TRBJ1-6	TGTGCCAGCAGCAGACCCCGGGACAGGGTTAATTCACCCCTCCACTTT	CASSRPRDRVNSPLHF
TRBD1	TRBV3-1/TRBV3-2	NA	TRBJ1-5	TGTGCCAGCAGCCAAACAGGGGTTGGCGGCAATCAGCCCCAGCATTTT	CASSQTGVGGNQPQHF
NA	TRBV19	NA	TRBJ1-1	TGTGCCAGCAGGGGCCAGACTGAAGCTTTCTTT	CASRGQTEAFF
NA	TRBV9	NA	TRBJ2-3	TGTGCCAGCAGCCCTCGACAGGGAGGAGATACGCAGTATTTT	CASSPRQGGDTQYF
NA	TRBV15	NA	TRBJ2-7	TGTGCCACCAGCAGAGATGAAACTTCCCGTCAGTACTTC	CATSRDETSRQYF